This TCR beta chain was obtained from a study of T-cell reconstitution after alpha-beta-depleted transplantation in children. The CDR3 is 17 amino acids. CDR1 and CDR2 (germline): LGHDT, YNNKEL (reference sequence). The V end lost 1 base, the J end lost 4 bases, and 17 bases lay between the germline ends. As it was prepared, the TCRbeta library received unique molecular identifiers. TCRdb passed the PCR reads through MiXCR, listing each CDR3 protein once. The table lists about 230,000 distinct CDR3 sequences, about a tenth of them singletons. The sequencing here drew on PBMCs from the stem cell graft donor, taken from the stem cell graft. This sequence was found in a human donor who donated a stem cell graft to a child with acute lymphoblastic leukemia. The chain couples TRBV3-1 to TRBJ2-1; the D gene could be TRBD1 or TRBD2 (6 bases each). CDR3 nucleotides: TGTGCCAGCAGCCAAGGAAACGGGGGCCCTATTTACAATGAGCAGTTCTTC. Translated, it gives CASSQGNGGPIYNEQFF.